The rows below give T cell receptor beta chains drawn from one sample of a study of identical twins. TCRdb processed the 5' RACE reads anew with MiXCR; each CDR3 protein has one entry. The data contain 400,000 to 550,000 distinct CDR3 sequences, 20% to 25% of them seen just once; the ten biggest clones take up 2.9%. This same sample was also taken into another study, of T cells expressing NK-cell markers.

Material for sequencing was CD4+ T cells sorted from blood. The origin of the receptors is a woman younger than 35 in good health. The CDR3 runs from the conserved cysteine through the conserved F or W. D genes are given only for firm matches. Clone size is stated in some rows and not others, as once, few, many or a class when expanded.

J gene | D gene | V gene | clone size | CDR3 protein | CDR3 DNA
TRBJ2-1 | TRBD2 | TRBV5-1 | NA | CASSYNSGGAGNEQFF | TGCGCCAGCAGCTACAACAGCGGGGGGGCGGGGAATGAGCAGTTCTTC
TRBJ2-7 | NA | TRBV2 | few | CASLAEYEQYF | TGTGCCAGCCTCGCGGAATACGAGCAGTACTTC
TRBJ2-2 | NA | TRBV7-2 | few | CASSFRRAGSSTGELFF | TGTGCCAGCAGCTTTAGGAGGGCGGGATCAAGCACCGGGGAGCTGTTTTTT
TRBJ2-1 | NA | TRBV18 | NA | CASSTGERLARNEQFF | TGTGCCAGCTCAACCGGGGAAAGGCTAGCTCGCAATGAGCAGTTCTTC
TRBJ2-5 | NA | TRBV4-3 | few | CASSQVPEGETQYF | TGCGCCAGCAGCCAAGTGCCGGAGGGAGAGACCCAGTACTTC
TRBJ2-2 | NA | TRBV20-1 | few | CSAREGTGELFF | TGCAGTGCTAGAGAGGGGACCGGGGAGCTGTTTTTT
TRBJ1-2 | NA | TRBV6-1 | few | CASRPWGGFEAGYTF | TGTGCCAGCAGACCCTGGGGGGGGTTCGAGGCTGGCTACACCTTC
TRBJ2-3 | NA | TRBV5-1 | NA | CASSSSLGKVPDTQYF | TGCGCCAGCAGCTCCTCACTAGGGAAGGTCCCAGATACGCAGTATTTT
TRBJ1-1 | NA | TRBV11-1 | many | CASSVRQLNTEAFF | TGTGCCAGCAGCGTACGACAGTTGAACACTGAAGCTTTCTTT
TRBJ2-3 | NA | TRBV7-9 | NA | CASSPWTSSTDTQYF | TGTGCCAGCAGCCCCTGGACTTCTAGCACAGATACGCAGTATTTT